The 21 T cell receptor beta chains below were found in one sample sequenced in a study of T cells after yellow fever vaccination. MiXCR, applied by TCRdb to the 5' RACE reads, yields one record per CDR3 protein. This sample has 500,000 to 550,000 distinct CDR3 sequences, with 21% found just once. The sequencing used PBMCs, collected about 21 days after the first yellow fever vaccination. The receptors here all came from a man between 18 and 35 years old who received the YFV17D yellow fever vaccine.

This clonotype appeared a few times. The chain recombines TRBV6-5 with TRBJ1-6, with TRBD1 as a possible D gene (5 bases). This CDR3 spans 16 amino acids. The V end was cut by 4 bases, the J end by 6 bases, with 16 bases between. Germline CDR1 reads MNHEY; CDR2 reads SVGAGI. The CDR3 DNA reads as TGTGCCAGCAGTTCGAGGGCAGGGTCCGGTAATTCACCCCTCCACTTT. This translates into CASSSRAGSGNSPLHF.

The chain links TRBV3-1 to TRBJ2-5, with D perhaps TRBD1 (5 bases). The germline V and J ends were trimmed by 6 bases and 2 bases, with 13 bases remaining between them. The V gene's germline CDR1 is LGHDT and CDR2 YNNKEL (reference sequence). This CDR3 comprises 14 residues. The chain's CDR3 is CASSLSTDQETQYF. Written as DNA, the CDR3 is TGTGCCAGCAGTCTCTCGACAGATCAAGAGACCCAGTACTTC.

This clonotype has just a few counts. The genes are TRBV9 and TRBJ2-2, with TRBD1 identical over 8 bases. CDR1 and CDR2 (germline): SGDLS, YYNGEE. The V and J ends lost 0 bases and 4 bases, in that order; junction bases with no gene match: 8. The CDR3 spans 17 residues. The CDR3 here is CASSVGSGQGTTGELFF. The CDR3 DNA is TGTGCCAGCAGCGTAGGTTCCGGACAGGGTACCACCGGGGAGCTGTTTTTT.

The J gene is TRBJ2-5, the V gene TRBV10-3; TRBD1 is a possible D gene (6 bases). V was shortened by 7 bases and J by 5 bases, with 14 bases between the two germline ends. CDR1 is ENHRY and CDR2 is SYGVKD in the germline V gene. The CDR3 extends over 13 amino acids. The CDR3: CAIKGEGVETQYF. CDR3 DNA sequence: TGTGCCATCAAGGGCGAGGGGGTGGAGACCCAGTACTTC.

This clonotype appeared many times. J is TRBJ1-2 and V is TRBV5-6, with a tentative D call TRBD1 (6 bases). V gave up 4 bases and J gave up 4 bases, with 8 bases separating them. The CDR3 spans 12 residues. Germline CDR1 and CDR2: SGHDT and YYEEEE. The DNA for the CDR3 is TGTGCCAGCAGCCGGGACACCTATGGCTACACCTTC. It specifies CASSRDTYGYTF.

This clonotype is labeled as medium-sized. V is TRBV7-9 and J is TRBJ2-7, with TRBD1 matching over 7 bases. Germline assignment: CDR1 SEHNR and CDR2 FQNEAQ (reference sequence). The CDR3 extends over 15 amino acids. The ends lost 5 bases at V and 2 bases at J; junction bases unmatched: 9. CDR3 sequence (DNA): TGTGCCAGCAGCGCACTCGACAGGGACACCTACGAGCAGTACTTC. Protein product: CASSALDRDTYEQYF.

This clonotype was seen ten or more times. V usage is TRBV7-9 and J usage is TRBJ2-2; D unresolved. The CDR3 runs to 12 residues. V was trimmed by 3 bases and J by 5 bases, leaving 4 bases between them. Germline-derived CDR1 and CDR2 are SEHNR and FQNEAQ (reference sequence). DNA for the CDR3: TGTGCCAGCAGCTTTCAAACCGGGGAGCTGTTTTTT. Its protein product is CASSFQTGELFF.

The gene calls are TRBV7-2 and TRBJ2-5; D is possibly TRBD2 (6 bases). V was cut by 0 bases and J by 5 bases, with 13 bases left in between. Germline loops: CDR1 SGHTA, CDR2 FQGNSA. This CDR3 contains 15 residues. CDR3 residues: CASSLAGGSDETQYF. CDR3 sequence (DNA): TGTGCCAGCAGCTTAGCGGGGGGTAGCGACGAGACCCAGTACTTC.

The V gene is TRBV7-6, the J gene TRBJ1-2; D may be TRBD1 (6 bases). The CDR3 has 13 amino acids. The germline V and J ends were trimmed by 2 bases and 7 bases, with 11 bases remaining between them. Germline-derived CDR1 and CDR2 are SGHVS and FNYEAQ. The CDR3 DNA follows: TGTGCCAGCAGCTTAAGGGGGGGAGGTGGCTACACCTTC. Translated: CASSLRGGGGYTF.

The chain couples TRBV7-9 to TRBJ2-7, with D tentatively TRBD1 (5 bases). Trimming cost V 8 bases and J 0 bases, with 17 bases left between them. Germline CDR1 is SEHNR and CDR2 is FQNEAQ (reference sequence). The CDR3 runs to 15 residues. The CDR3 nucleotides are TGTGCCAGCGGCCCCACAGGAGTGAGCTCCTACGAGCAGTACGTC. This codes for CASGPTGVSSYEQYV.

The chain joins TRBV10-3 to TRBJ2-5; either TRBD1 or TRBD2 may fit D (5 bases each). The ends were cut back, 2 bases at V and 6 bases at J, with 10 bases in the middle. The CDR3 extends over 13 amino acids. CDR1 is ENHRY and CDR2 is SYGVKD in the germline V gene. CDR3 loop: CAISEGTIKTQYF. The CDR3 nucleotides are TGTGCCATCAGTGAGGGGACGATAAAGACCCAGTACTTC.

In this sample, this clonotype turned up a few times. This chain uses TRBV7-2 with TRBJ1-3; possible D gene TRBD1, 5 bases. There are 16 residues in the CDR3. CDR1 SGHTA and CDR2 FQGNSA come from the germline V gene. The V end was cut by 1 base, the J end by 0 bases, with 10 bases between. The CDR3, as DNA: TGTGCCAGCAGCTTAGGACCCGGGGGCTCTGGAAACACCATATATTTT. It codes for CASSLGPGGSGNTIYF. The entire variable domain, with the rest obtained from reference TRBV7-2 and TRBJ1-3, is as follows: GAGVSQSPSNKVTEKGKDVELRCDPISGHTALYWYRQSLGQGLEFLIYFQGNSAPDKSGLPSDRFSAERTGGSVSTLTIQRTQQEDSAVYLCASSLGPGGSGNTIYFGEGSWLTVV.

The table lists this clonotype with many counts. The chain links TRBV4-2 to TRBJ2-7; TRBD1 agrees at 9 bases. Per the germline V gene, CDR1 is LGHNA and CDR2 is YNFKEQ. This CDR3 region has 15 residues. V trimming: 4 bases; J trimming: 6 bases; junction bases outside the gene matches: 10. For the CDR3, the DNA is TGTGCCAGCAGCCCAGAGACAGGGGGAGTGGGCGAGCAGTACTTC. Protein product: CASSPETGGVGEQYF.

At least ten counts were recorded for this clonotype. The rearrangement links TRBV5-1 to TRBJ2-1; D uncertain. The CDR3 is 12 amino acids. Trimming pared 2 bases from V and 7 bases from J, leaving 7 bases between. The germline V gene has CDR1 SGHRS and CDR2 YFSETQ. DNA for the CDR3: TGCGCCAGCAGCTTACGGCTAAATGAGCAGTTCTTC. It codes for CASSLRLNEQFF.

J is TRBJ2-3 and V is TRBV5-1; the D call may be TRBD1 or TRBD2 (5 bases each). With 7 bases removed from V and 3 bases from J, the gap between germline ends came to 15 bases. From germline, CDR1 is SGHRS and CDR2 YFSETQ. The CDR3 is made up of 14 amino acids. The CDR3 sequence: CASRLGTETDTQYF. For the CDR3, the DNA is TGCGCCAGCCGACTGGGGACGGAGACAGATACGCAGTATTTT. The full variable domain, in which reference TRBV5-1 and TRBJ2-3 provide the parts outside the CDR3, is KAGVTQTPRYLIKTRGQQVTLSCSPISGHRSVSWYQQTPGQGLQFLFEYFSETQRNKGNFPGRFSGRQFSNSRSEMNVSTLELGDSALYLCASRLGTETDTQYFGPGTRLTVL.

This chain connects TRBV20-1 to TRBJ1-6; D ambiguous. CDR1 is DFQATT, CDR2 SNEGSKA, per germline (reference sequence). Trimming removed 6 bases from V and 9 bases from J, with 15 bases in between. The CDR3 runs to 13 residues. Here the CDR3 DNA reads TGCAGTGCGTGGGTGGGATCTAGTTCACCCCTCCACTTT. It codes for CSAWVGSSSPLHF.

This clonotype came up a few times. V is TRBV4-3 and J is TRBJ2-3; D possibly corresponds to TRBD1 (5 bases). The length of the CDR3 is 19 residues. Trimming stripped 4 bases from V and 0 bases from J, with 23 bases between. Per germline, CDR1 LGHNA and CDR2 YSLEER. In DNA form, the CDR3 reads TGCGCCAGCAGCCCGCAACCGTGGTCAGGGCACACTAGCACAGATACGCAGTATTTT. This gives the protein CASSPQPWSGHTSTDTQYF.

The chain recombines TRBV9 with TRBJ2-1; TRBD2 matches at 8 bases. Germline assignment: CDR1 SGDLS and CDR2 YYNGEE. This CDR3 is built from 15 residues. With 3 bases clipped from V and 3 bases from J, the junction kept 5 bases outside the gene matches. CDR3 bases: TGTGCCAGCAGCGCCCGACTAGCGAACTACAATGAGCAGTTCTTC. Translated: CASSARLANYNEQFF.

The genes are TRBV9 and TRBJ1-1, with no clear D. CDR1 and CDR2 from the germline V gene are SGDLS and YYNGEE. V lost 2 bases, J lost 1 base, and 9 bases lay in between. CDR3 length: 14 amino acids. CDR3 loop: CASSVSTANTEAFF. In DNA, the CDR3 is TGTGCCAGCAGCGTTTCGACCGCGAACACTGAAGCTTTCTTT. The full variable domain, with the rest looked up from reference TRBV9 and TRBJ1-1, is DSGVTQTPKHLITATGQRVTLRCSPRSGDLSVYWYQQSLDQGLQFLIQYYNGEERAKGNILERFSAQQFPDLHSELNLSSLELGDSALYFCASSVSTANTEAFFGQGTRLTVV.

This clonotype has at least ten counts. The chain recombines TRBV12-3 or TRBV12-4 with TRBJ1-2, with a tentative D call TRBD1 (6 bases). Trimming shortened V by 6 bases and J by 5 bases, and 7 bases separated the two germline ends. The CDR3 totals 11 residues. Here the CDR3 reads CASSTGYGYTF. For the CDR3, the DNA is TGTGCCAGCAGCACAGGGTATGGCTACACCTTC.

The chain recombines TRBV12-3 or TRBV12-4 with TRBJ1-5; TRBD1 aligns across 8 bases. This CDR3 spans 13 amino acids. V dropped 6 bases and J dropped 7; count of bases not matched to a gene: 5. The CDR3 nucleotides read TGTGCCAGCAGCGGACAGGGTTGGCAGCCCCAGCATTTT. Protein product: CASSGQGWQPQHF.